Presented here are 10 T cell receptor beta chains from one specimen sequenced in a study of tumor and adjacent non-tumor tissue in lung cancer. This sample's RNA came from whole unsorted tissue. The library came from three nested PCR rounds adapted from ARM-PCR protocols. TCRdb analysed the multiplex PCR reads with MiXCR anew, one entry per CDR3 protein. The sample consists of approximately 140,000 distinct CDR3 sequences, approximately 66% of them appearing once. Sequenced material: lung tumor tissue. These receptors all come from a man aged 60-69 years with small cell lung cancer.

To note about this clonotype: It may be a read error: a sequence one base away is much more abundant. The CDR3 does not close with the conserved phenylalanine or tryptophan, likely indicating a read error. CDR3 in amino acids: CASRRTGYDGYTL. CDR3 DNA: TGTGCCAGCAGAAGAACAGGGTACGATGGCTACACCCTC. The chain couples TRBV6-1 to TRBJ1-2; the D gene is possibly TRBD1 (6 bases). CDR3 length equals 13 residues. The germline gives CDR1 MNHNS, CDR2 SASEGT. The V and J ends lost 6 bases and 6 bases respectively, with 14 bases between them.

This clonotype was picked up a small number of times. The CDR3 DNA is TGTGCCAGCATGTTAGAGGGGGGGACTGAAGCTTTCTTT. Protein sequence: CASMLEGGTEAFF. V and J are TRBV11-3 and TRBJ1-1, with D possibly matching TRBD1 (6 bases). Trimming took off 7 bases at V and 5 bases at J, with 14 bases between the two ends. Germline V gene lookup returns CDR1 SGHNT and CDR2 YENEEA. The CDR3 contains 13 residues. Together with reference TRBV11-3 and TRBJ1-1, the CDR3 gives the full variable domain: EAGVVQSPRYKIIEKKQPVAFWCNPISGHNTLYWYLQNLGQGPELLIRYENEEAVDDSQLPKDRFSAERLKGVDSTLKIQPAELGDSAVYLCASMLEGGTEAFFGQGTRLTVV.

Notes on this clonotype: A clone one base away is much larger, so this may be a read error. The CDR3 sequence: CVSSDPQGGNTEAFF. CDR3 coding DNA: TGTGTCAGTAGTGACCCACAGGGGGGTAACACTGAAGCTTTCTTT. This chain joins TRBV19 and TRBJ1-1; 8 positions agree with TRBD1. Germline CDR1 is LNHDA and CDR2 is SQIVND (reference sequence). CDR3 length: 15 amino acids.

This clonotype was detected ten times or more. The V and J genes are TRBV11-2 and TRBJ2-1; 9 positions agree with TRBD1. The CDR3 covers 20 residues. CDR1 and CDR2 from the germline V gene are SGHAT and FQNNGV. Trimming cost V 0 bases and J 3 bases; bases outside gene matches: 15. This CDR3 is CASSLEYGLSGQGLYNEQFF. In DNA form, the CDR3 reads TGTGCCAGCAGCTTAGAGTATGGGTTGTCGGGACAGGGTCTCTACAATGAGCAGTTCTTC.

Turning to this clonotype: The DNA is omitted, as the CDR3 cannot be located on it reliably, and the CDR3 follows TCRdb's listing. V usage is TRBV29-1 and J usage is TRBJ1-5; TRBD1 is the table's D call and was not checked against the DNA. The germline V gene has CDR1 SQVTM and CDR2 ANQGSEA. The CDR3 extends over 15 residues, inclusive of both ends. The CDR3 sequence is CSVANGTGGLQPQHF.

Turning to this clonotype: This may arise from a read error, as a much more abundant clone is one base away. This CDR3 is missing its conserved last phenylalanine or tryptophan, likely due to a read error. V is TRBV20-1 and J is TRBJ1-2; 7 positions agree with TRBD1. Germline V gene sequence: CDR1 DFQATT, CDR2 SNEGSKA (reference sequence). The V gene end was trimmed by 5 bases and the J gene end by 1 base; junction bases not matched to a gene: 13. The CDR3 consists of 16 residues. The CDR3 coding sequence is TGCAGTGCTCGCAGGACAGGTGGAATCCTTAACTATGGCTACACCCTC. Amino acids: CSARRTGGILNYGYTL.

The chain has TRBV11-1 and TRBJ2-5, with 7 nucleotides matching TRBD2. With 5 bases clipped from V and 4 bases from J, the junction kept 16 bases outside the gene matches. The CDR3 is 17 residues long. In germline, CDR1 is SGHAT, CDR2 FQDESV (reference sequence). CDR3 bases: TGTGCCAGCAGCCCCCGGACTAGTGGGACCTACCGAGAGACCCAGTACTTC. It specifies CASSPRTSGTYRETQYF.

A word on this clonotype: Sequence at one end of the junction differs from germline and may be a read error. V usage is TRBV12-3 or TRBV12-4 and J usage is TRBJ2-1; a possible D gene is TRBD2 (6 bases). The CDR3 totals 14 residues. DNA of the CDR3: TGTGCGAGCAGGTATGGTAGCGGATGCAATGAGCAGTTCTTC. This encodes CASRYGSGCNEQFF.

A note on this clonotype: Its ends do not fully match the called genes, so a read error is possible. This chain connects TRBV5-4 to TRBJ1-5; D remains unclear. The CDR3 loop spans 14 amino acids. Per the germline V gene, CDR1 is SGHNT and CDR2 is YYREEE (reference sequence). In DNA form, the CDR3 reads TGTGCCAGCAGCTTGGCAGGTACTAATCAGCCCCAGAATTTT. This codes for CASSLAGTNQPQNF.

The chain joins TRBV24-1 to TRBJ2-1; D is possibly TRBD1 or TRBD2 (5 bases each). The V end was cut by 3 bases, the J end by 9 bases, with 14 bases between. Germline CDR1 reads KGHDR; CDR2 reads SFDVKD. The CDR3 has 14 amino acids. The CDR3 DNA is TGTGCCACCAGTGATCCGAGGGGTTCCGCTGAGCAGTTCTTC. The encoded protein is CATSDPRGSAEQFF.